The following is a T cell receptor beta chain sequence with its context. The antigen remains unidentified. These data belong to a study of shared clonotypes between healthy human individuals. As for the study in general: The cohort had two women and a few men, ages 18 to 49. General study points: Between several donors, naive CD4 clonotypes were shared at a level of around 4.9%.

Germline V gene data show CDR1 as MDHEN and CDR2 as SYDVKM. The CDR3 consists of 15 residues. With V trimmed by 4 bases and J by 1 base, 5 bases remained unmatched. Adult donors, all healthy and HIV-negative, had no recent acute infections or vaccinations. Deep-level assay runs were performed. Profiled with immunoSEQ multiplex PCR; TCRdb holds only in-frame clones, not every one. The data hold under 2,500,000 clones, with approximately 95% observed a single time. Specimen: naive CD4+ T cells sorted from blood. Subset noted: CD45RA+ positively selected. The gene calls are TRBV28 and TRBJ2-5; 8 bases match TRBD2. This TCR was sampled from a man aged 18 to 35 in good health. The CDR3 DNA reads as TGTGCCAGCAGTTCCCCTAGCGGGCTCCAAGAGACCCAGTACTTC. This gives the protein CASSSPSGLQETQYF. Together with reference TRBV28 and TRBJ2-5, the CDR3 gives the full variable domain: DVKVTQSSRYLVKRTGEKVFLECVQDMDHENMFWYRQDPGLGLRLIYFSYDVKMKEKGDIPEGYSVSREKKERFSLILESASTNQTSMYLCASSSPSGLQETQYFGPGTRLLVL.